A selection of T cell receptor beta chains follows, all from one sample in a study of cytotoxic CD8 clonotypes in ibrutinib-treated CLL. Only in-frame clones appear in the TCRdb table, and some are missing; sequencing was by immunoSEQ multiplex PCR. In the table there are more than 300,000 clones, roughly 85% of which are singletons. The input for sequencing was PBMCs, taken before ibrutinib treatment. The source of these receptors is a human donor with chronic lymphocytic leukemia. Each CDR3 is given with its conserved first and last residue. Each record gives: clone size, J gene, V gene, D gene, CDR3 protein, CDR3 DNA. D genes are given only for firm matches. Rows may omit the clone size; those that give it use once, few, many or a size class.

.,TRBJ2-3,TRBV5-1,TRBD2,CASSSTSGSTDTQYF,TGCGCCAGCAGCTCGACTAGCGGGAGCACAGATACGCAGTATTTT
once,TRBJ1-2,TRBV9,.,CASSVLGARVDGYTF,TGTGCCAGCAGCGTCCTAGGTGCCAGGGTTGATGGCTACACCTTC
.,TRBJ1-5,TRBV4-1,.,CASSHPGGEQPQHF,TGCGCCAGCAGCCATCCCGGGGGGGAACAGCCCCAGCATTTT
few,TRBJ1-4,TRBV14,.,CASSQGRGGEKLFF,TGTGCCAGCAGCCAGGGCAGGGGAGGAGAAAAACTGTTTTTT
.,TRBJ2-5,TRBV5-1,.,CASSYTGPTDRETQYF,TGCGCCAGCAGCTATACCGGGCCCACGGACCGAGAGACCCAGTACTTC
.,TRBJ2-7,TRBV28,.,CASSFLAYEQYF,TGTGCCAGCAGTTTCCTAGCATACGAGCAGTACTTC
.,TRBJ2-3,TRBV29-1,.,CSVEEGIRADTQYF,TGCAGCGTTGAAGAGGGGATTAGGGCAGATACGCAGTATTTT
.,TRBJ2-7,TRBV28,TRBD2,CASSFGSGSEFSYEQYF,TGTGCCAGCAGCTTCGGTAGCGGGAGTGAATTCTCCTACGAGCAGTACTTC
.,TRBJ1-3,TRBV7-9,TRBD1,CASSTRTGNSGNTIYF,TGTGCCAGCAGCACCCGGACAGGAAACTCTGGAAACACCATATATTTT
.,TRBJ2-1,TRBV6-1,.,CASSDQRVNEQFF,TGTGCCAGCAGTGATCAACGCGTCAATGAGCAGTTCTTC
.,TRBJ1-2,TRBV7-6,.,CASSLAGRGLMGTNYGYTF,TGTGCCAGCAGCTTAGCCGGCCGAGGGCTAATGGGTACTAACTATGGCTACACCTTC
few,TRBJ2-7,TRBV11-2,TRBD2,CASSPNSGGSYEQYF,TGTGCCAGCAGCCCAAATAGCGGGGGATCCTACGAGCAGTACTTC
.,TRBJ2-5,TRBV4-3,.,CASSQADNQETQYF,TGCGCCAGCAGCCAAGCGGACAACCAAGAGACCCAGTACTTC
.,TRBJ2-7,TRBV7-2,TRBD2,CASSLSGRAPPYEQYF,TGTGCCAGCAGTCTTAGCGGGAGGGCCCCCCCCTACGAGCAGTACTTC
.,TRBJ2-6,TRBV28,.,CASSFQGGWVSGANVLTF,TGTGCCAGCAGTTTTCAGGGTGGTTGGGTCTCTGGGGCCAACGTCCTGACTTTC
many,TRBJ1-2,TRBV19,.,CASSPLLTAWYGYTF,TGTGCCAGTAGTCCCCTTTTGACAGCATGGTATGGCTACACCTTC
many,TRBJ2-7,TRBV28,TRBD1,CASSRTGYPYEQYF,TGTGCCAGCAGTCGGACAGGGTATCCCTACGAGCAGTACTTC
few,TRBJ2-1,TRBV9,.,CASSRRDLGQFF,TGTGCCAGCAGCCGGCGGGATCTTGGGCAGTTCTTC
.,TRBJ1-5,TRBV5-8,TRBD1,CASSLVGGGASQPQHF,TGTGCCAGCAGCTTGGTAGGAGGGGGCGCTTCTCAGCCCCAGCATTTT
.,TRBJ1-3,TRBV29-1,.,CSVVAGSSGNTIYF,TGCAGCGTCGTGGCAGGGTCTTCTGGAAACACCATATATTTT
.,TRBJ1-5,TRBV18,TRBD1,CASSPYPGTGQQSPQHF,TGTGCCAGCTCACCATATCCCGGGACAGGGCAACAGTCGCCCCAGCATTTT
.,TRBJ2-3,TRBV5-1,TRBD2,CASSSGRGLAALQYF,TGCGCCAGCAGCTCAGGACGGGGACTAGCGGCGTTGCAGTATTTT
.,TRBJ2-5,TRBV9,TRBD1,CASSARGQGGGQETQYF,TGTGCCAGCAGCGCCCGAGGACAGGGAGGAGGGCAAGAGACCCAGTACTTC
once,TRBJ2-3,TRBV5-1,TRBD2,CASSSKAGSTDTQYF,TGCGCCAGCAGCTCCAAAGCGGGGAGCACAGATACGCAGTATTTT
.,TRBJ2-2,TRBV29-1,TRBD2,CSVAGLADTGELFF,TGCAGCGTCGCGGGACTAGCAGACACCGGGGAGCTGTTTTTT
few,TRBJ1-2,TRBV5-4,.,CASSSRTALTSYGYTF,TGTGCCAGCAGCTCCAGGACTGCTTTGACGTCCTATGGCTACACCTTC
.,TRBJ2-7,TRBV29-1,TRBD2,CSVQGTSGSFYEQYF,TGCAGCGTTCAGGGGACTAGCGGGAGTTTTTACGAGCAGTACTTC
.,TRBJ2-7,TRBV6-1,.,CASSDRGRTNSYEQYF,TGTGCCAGCAGTGATAGGGGCAGGACAAACTCCTACGAGCAGTACTTC
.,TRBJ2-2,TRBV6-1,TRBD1,CASRLPGGGELFF,TGTGCCAGCAGACTCCCAGGGGGCGGGGAGCTGTTTTTT
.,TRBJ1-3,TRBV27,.,CASRQGGSGNTIYF,TGTGCCAGCAGGCAAGGGGGCTCTGGAAACACCATATATTTT
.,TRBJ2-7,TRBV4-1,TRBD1,CASSRGQDASYEQYF,TGCGCCAGCAGCCGCGGACAGGACGCTTCGTACGAGCAGTACTTC
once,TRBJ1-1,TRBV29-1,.,CSVATYWDKVMNTEAFF,TGCAGCGTTGCCACCTATTGGGACAAGGTTATGAACACTGAAGCTTTCTTT
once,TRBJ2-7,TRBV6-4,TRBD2,CASSDPRWTSGSYEQYF,TGTGCCAGCAGTGACCCGAGGTGGACTAGCGGATCCTACGAGCAGTACTTC
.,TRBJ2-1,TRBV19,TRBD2,CASSTPGLAGEQFF,TGTGCCAGTAGTACACCGGGACTAGCGGGAGAGCAGTTCTTC
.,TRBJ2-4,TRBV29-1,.,CSAIGIAKNIQYF,TGCAGCGCCATAGGGATAGCCAAAAACATTCAGTACTTC
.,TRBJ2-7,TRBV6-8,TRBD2,CASSTWREREQYF,TGTGCCAGCAGTACCTGGCGGGAGCGCGAGCAGTACTTC
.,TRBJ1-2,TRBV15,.,CATSREGARPLGYTF,TGTGCCACCAGCAGAGAAGGGGCCAGGCCGTTGGGCTACACCTTC
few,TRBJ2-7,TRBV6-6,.,CASSSQLSYEQYF,TGTGCCAGCAGTTCCCAACTGTCCTACGAGCAGTACTTC
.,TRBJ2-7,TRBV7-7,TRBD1,CASSLGTAGEQYF,TGTGCTAGCAGCTTGGGGACAGCAGGAGAGCAGTACTTC
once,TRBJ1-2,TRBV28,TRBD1,CASSRPDRTDYGYTF,TGTGCCAGCAGTCGGCCGGACAGGACGGACTATGGCTACACCTTC
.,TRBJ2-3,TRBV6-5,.,CASSYGDRLGSDTQYF,TGTGCCAGCAGTTACGGGGACCGATTGGGGTCAGATACGCAGTATTTT
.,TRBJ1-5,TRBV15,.,CATRTGNQPQHF,TGTGCCACCAGGACAGGTAATCAGCCCCAGCATTTT
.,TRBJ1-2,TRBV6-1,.,CASSAGGIGAGYTF,TGTGCCAGCAGCGCCGGGGGTATCGGAGCTGGCTACACCTTC
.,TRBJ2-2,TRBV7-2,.,CASSTANTGELFF,TGTGCCAGCAGCACCGCGAACACCGGGGAGCTGTTTTTT
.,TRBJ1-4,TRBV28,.,CASSSTQGEKLFF,TGTGCCAGCAGTTCGACACAGGGTGAAAAACTGTTTTTT
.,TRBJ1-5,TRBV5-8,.,CASSLEHHWSQHF,TGTGCCAGCAGCTTGGAACACCACTGGTCCCAGCATTTT
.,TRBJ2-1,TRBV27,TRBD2,CATRTSGIYNEQFF,TGTGCCACCCGGACTAGCGGGATCTACAATGAGCAGTTCTTC
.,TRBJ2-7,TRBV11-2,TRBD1,CASSLLTGGPYEQYF,TGTGCCAGCAGCTTATTAACAGGGGGCCCCTACGAGCAGTACTTC
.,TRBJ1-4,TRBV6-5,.,CASSPQVPGEKLFF,TGTGCCAGCAGTCCCCAGGTGCCTGGTGAAAAACTGTTTTTT
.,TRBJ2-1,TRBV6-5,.,CASSYRGYSKYNEQFF,TGTGCCAGCAGTTACCGTGGATACAGCAAATACAATGAGCAGTTCTTC
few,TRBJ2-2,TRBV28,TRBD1,CASRGQGSTGELFF,TGTGCCAGCAGAGGACAGGGATCGACCGGGGAGCTGTTTTTT
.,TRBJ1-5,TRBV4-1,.,CASSHRMGQGLQPQHF,TGCGCCAGCAGCCACCGTATGGGGCAGGGGCTACAGCCCCAGCATTTT
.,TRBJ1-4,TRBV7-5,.,CVRSCKLPATNEKLFF,TGTGTCAGAAGCTGTAAGCTGCCGGCAACTAATGAAAAACTGTTTTTT
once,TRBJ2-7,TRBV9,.,CASSVGVGAAGYEQYF,TGTGCCAGCAGCGTAGGAGTAGGGGCAGCTGGCTACGAGCAGTACTTC